This TCR beta chain was recovered during a study of cytomegalovirus exposure and HLA in healthy donors. Whole-study context: Approximately 190 million T cells yielded around 120 million unique TCR beta sequences in earlier analysis.

PCR amplification relied on 60 Vbeta primers (plus 13 Jbeta primers). Measured with immunoSEQ multiplex PCR; TCRdb has only the in-frame clones, and not every one. This sample has roughly 80,000 clones, with more than 65% found just once. Between the trimmed V and J ends, which lost 1 base and 3 bases, there was a span of 10 bases. The CDR3 extends over 15 amino acids. Germline V gene sequence: CDR1 SQVTM, CDR2 ANQGSEA. The V gene is TRBV29-1, the J gene TRBJ2-6; D remains ambiguous. This TCR was sampled from a male donor in good health and CMV-seropositive. The sequenced sample was PBMCs. The CDR3 is CSVEVRGSGANVLTF. The DNA of the CDR3 is TGCAGCGTTGAAGTCAGAGGAAGTGGGGCCAACGTCCTGACTTTC.